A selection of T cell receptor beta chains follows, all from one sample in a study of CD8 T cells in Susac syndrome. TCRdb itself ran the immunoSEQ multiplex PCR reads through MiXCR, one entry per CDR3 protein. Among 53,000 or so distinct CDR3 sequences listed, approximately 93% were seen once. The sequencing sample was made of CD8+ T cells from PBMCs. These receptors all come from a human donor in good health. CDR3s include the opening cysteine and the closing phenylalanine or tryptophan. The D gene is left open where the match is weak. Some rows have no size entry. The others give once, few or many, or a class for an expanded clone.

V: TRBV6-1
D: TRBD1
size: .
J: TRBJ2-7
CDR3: CASSARDRAIGEQYF
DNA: TGTGCCAGCAGTGCTCGGGACAGGGCGATAGGAGAGCAGTACTTC

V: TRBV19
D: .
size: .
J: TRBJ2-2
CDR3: CASSMTVTGELFF
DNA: TGTGCCAGTAGCATGACAGTCACCGGGGAGCTGTTTTTT

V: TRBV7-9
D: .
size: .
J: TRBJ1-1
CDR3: CASGYARAFF
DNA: TGTGCCAGCGGCTATGCGCGGGCTTTCTTT

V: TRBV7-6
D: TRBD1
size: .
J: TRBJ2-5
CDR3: CASSFDRELQETQYF
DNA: TGTGCCAGCAGCTTCGACAGGGAGCTCCAAGAGACCCAGTACTTC

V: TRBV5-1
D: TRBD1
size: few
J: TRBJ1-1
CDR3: CASSWDRTNTEAFF
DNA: TGCGCCAGCAGCTGGGACAGGACGAACACTGAAGCTTTCTTT

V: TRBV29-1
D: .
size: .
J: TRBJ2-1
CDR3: CSVVGGTYNEQFF
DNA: TGCAGCGTTGTAGGCGGCACCTACAATGAGCAGTTCTTC

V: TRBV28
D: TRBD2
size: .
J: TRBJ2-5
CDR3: CASKAAGGGETQYF
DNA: TGTGCCAGCAAAGCGGCGGGAGGAGGAGAGACCCAGTACTTC

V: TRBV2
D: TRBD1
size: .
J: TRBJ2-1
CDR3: CASSEAGTGYNEQFF
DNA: TGTGCCAGCAGTGAAGCGGGGACAGGGTACAATGAGCAGTTCTTC

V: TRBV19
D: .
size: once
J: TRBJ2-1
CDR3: CASTQRGQLTEQFF
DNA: TGTGCCAGTACCCAAAGAGGACAGCTAACCGAGCAGTTCTTC

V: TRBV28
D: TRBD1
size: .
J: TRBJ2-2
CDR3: CAGKKTPGQGAGELFF
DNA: TGTGCCGGCAAGAAAACTCCGGGACAGGGGGCCGGGGAGCTGTTTTTT

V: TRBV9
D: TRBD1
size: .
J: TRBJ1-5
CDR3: CASSPHRGHQPQHF
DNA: TGTGCCAGCAGCCCGCACAGGGGGCATCAGCCCCAGCATTTT

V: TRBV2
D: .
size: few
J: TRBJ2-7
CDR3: CASRRASSGYEQYF
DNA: TGTGCCAGCAGGAGGGCCTCTTCTGGCTACGAGCAGTACTTC

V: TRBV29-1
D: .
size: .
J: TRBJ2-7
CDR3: CSVLTRTSYEQYF
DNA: TGCAGCGTCCTCACACGGACTTCCTACGAGCAGTACTTC

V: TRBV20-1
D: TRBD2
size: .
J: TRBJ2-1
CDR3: CSARSGRARYEQFF
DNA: TGCAGTGCTAGAAGCGGGAGGGCCAGGTATGAGCAGTTCTTC

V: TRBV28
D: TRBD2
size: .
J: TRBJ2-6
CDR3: CASSPTGLAGGPGGANVLTF
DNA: TGTGCCAGCAGTCCAACGGGACTAGCGGGAGGGCCGGGAGGGGCCAACGTCCTGACTTTC

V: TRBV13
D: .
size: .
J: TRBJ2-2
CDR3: CASSLGVLIGRTSNTGELFF
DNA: TGTGCCAGCAGCTTAGGAGTTCTTATTGGTCGCACCTCGAACACCGGGGAGCTGTTTTTT

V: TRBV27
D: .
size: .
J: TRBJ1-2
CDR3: CASSLSTGFYGYTF
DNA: TGTGCCAGCAGTTTATCGACGGGATTCTATGGCTACACCTTC

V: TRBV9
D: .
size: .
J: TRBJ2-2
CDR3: CASSVTGELFF
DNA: TGTGCCAGCAGTGTAACCGGGGAGCTGTTTTTT

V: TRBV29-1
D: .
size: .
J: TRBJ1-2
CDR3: CSVEAGGRNGYTF
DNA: TGCAGCGTTGAAGCAGGAGGGAGAAATGGCTACACCTTC

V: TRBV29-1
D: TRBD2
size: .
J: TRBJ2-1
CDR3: CSVELLADSYNEQFF
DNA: TGCAGCGTGGAGCTACTAGCGGACTCCTACAATGAGCAGTTCTTC

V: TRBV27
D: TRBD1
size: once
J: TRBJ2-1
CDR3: CASSSTGVGNEQFF
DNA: TGTGCCAGCAGTAGTACAGGGGTTGGGAATGAGCAGTTCTTC

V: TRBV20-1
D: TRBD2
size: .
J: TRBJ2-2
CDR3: CSARLAGGGPGELFF
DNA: TGCAGTGCTAGATTGGCGGGGGGAGGTCCCGGGGAGCTGTTTTTT

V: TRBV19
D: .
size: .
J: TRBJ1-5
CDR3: CASSISDYSNQPQHF
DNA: TGTGCCAGTAGTATCAGTGACTATAGCAATCAGCCCCAGCATTTT

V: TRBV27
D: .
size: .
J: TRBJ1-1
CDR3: CASSFGGDTEAFF
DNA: TGTGCCAGCAGTTTTGGAGGGGACACTGAAGCTTTCTTT

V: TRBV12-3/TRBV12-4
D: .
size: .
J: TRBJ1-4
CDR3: CASSPPPGPPNEKLFF
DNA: TGTGCCAGCAGCCCCCCGCCGGGACCGCCGAATGAAAAACTGTTTTTT

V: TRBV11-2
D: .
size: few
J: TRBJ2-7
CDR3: CASSFSVEQYF
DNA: TGTGCCAGCAGTTTCTCGGTGGAGCAGTACTTC

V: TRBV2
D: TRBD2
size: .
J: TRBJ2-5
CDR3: CASSLQPGLAEETQYF
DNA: TGTGCCAGCAGTTTACAGCCCGGACTAGCGGAAGAGACCCAGTACTTC

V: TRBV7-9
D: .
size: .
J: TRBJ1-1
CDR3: CASRRAEGDTEAFF
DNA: TGTGCCAGCAGAAGGGCCGAGGGGGACACTGAAGCTTTCTTT

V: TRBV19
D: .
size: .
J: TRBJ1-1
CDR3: CASIPYGGAITEAFF
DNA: TGTGCCAGTATCCCCTATGGGGGGGCAATCACTGAAGCTTTCTTT

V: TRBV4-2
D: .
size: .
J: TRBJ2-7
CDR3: CASSQGTPPQEQYF
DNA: TGTGCCAGCAGCCAAGGGACCCCACCCCAGGAGCAGTACTTC

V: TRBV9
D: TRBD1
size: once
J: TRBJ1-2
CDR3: CASSDHGQGRANYGYTF
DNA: TGTGCCAGCAGCGACCACGGACAGGGTCGAGCTAACTATGGCTACACCTTC

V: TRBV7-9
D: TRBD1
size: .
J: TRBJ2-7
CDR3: CASSLVTRGLDEQYF
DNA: TGTGCCAGCAGCTTAGTAACCAGGGGGCTAGACGAGCAGTACTTC

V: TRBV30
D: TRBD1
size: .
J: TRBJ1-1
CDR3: CAWSDDRGGGTEAFF
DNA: TGTGCCTGGAGTGACGACAGGGGAGGGGGCACTGAAGCTTTCTTT

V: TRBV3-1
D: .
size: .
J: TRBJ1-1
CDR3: CASSPAYQENTEAFF
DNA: TGTGCCAGCAGCCCGGCCTACCAGGAGAACACTGAAGCTTTCTTT

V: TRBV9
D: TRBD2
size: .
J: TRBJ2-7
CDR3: CASSETSGGYYEQYF
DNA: TGTGCCAGCAGTGAGACTAGCGGGGGGTACTACGAGCAGTACTTC

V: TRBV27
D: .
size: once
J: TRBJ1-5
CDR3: CASSPYHVEGSSNQPQHF
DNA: TGTGCCAGCAGTCCATACCACGTAGAAGGGTCCAGCAATCAGCCCCAGCATTTT

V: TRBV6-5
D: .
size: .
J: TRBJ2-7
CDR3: CASSYSPVGEQYF
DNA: TGTGCCAGCAGTTACTCGCCGGTAGGAGAGCAGTACTTC

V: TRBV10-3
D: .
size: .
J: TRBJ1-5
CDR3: CAISESHAAPPNQPQHF
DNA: TGTGCCATCAGTGAGTCCCACGCAGCTCCCCCCAATCAGCCCCAGCATTTT

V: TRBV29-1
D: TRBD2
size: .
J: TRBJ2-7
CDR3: CSVGTSGYEQYF
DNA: TGCAGCGTTGGGACTAGCGGCTACGAGCAGTACTTC

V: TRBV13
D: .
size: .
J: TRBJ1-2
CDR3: CASSHRRGGILGYTF
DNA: TGTGCCAGCAGCCATAGAAGAGGGGGTATTTTGGGCTACACCTTC

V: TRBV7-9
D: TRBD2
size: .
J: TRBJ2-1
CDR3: CASSQMTSGTLRYNEQFF
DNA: TGTGCCAGCAGCCAAATGACTAGCGGGACCCTCAGGTACAATGAGCAGTTCTTC

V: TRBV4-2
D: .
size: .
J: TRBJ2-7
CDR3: CASSQELAEGYEQYF
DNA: TGTGCCAGCAGCCAAGAACTAGCAGAAGGCTACGAGCAGTACTTC

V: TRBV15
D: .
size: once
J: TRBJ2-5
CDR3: CATETGDGRETQYF
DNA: TGTGCCACCGAGACGGGGGACGGGCGGGAGACCCAGTACTTC

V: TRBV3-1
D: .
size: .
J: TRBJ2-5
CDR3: CASSQEGTQYF
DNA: TGTGCCAGCAGCCAAGAAGGGACCCAGTACTTC

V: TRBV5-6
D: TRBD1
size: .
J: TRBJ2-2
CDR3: CASRTGGPNTGELFF
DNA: TGTGCCAGCAGGACAGGGGGCCCTAACACCGGGGAGCTGTTTTTT

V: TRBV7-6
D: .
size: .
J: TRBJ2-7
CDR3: CASSLTDSLAYEQYF
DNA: TGTGCCAGCAGCTTAACGGACAGTCTAGCCTACGAGCAGTACTTC

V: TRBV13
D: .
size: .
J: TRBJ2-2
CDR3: CASSLGQGTTGELFF
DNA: TGTGCCAGCAGCTTAGGCCAAGGAACCACCGGGGAGCTGTTTTTT

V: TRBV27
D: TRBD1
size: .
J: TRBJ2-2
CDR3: CASSRGLGTGELFF
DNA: TGTGCCAGCAGCAGGGGGTTGGGCACCGGGGAGCTGTTTTTT

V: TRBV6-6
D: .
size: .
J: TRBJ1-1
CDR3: CASSWNGGVKETEAFF
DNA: TGTGCCAGCTCCTGGAATGGGGGGGTTAAGGAAACTGAAGCTTTCTTT

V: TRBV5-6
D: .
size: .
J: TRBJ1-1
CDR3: CASSSQGQGAFF
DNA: TGTGCCAGCAGCTCTCAGGGGCAGGGAGCTTTCTTT

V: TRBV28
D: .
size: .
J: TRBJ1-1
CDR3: CASSPETMNTEAFF
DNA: TGTGCCAGCAGTCCCGAGACTATGAACACTGAAGCTTTCTTT

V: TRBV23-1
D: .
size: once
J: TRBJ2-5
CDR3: CASSRGTQYF
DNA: TGCGCCAGCAGTCGGGGGACCCAGTACTTC

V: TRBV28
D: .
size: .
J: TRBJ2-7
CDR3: CASSFPERRNYEQYF
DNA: TGTGCCAGCAGTTTCCCCGAGAGGCGCAACTACGAGCAGTACTTC